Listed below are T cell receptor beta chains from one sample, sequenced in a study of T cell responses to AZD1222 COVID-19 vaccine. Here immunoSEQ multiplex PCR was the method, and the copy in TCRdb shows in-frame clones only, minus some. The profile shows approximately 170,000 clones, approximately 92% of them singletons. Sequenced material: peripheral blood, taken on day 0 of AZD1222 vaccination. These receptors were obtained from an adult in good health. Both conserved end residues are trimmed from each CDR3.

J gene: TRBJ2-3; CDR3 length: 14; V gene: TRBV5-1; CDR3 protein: ASSLIPPQSTDTQY
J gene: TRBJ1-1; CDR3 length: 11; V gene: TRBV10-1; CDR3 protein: ASSHREDTEAF
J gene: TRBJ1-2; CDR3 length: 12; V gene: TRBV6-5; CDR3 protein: ASRIQGADYGYT
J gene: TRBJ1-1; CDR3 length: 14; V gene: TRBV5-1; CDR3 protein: ASSLADPSGASGAF
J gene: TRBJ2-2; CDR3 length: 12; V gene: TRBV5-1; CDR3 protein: ASSLVVNTGELF
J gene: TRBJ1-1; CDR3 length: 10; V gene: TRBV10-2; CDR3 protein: ASSSGQGQAF
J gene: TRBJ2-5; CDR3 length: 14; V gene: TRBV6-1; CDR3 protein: ASSDYTRDVRETQY
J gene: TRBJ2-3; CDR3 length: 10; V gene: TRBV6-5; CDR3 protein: ASQQSTDTQY
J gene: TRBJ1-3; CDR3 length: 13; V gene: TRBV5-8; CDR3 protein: ASSFRRYSGNTIY
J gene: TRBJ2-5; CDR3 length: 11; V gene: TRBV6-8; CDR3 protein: ASKAGIGETQY
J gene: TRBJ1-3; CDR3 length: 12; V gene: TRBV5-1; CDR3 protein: ASSLGDSGNTIY
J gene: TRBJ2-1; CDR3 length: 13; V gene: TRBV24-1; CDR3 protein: ATSGSKSSYNEQF
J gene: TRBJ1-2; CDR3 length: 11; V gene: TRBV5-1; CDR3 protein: ASSLNAVWGYT
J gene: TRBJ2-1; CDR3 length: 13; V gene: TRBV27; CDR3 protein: ASRPTDRLGNEQF
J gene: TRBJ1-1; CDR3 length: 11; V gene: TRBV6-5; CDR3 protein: ASSRPRQTEAF
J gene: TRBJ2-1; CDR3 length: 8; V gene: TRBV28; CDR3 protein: ASSLREQF
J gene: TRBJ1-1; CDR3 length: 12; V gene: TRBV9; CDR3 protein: ASSVEQGTAEAF
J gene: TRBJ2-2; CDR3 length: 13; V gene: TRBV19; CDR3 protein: ASSISAGSHGELF
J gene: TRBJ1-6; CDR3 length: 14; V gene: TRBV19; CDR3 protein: ASSIGMRGAMSPLH
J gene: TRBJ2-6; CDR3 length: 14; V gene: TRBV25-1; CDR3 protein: ASSDRKGSGANVLT
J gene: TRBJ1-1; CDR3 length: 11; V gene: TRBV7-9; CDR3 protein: ASSLRDNTEAF
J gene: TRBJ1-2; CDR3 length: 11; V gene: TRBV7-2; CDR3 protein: ASSFGVNYGYT
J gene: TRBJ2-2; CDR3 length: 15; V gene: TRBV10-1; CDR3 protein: ASSDHPGLVNTGELF
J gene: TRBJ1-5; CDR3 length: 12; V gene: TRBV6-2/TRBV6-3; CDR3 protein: ASSYLSVDQPQH
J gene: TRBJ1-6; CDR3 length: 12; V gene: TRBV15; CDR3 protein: ATSRDRRGSPLH